These 16 T cell receptor beta chains share one sample of origin, sequenced in a study of identical twins. From the 5' RACE reads, TCRdb called clonotypes with MiXCR, one entry per CDR3 protein. Of roughly 570,000 distinct CDR3 sequences in the sample, roughly 9.5% were seen once. These same data were also listed under a study on yellow fever vaccine responses in identical twins.

Input material: PBMCs. The receptors here all came from a woman between 18 and 29 years old in good health.

Note on this clonotype: Since a much larger clone is just one base distant, this may be a read error. The DNA for the CDR3 is TGTGCCAGCAGCGTTTCACCGGGACAGGGGGGAGAGACCCAGTACTTC. Translating gives CASSVSPGQGGETQYF. V and J are TRBV9 and TRBJ2-5; 11 bases are shared with TRBD1. This CDR3 is built from 16 residues. With V trimmed by 2 bases and J by 4 bases, 7 bases remained unmatched. Germline CDR1 is SGDLS and CDR2 is YYNGEE.

This sequence joins TRBV27 and TRBJ2-1, with 9 bases aligning to TRBD2. From germline, CDR1 is MNHEY and CDR2 SMNVEV (reference sequence). The CDR3 contains 15 residues. Trimming took 2 bases from V and 7 from J; bases not matched to a gene: 6. CDR3 in amino acids: CASSLPAGGQNEQFF. CDR3 sequence (DNA): TGTGCCAGCAGTTTACCAGCGGGGGGCCAAAATGAGCAGTTCTTC.

This clonotype was detected only a few times. The chain links TRBV12-3 or TRBV12-4 to TRBJ2-7; TRBD1 is a possible D gene (5 bases). The CDR3 runs to 14 residues. Trimming shortened V by 3 bases and J by 7 bases, and 16 bases separated the two germline ends. CDR3 region: CASSFGQGVREQYF. For the CDR3, the DNA is TGTGCCAGCAGTTTCGGGCAGGGCGTGAGGGAGCAGTACTTC.

V gene TRBV4-3 combines with J gene TRBJ1-4; 7 bases align to TRBD1. This CDR3 comprises 16 residues. Germline V gene lookup returns CDR1 LGHNA and CDR2 YSLEER. Unmatched junction bases numbered 4, after V lost 0 bases and J lost 3 bases. The CDR3 sequence: CASSQDKTGANEKLFF. The CDR3 region has the DNA TGCGCCAGCAGCCAAGATAAAACAGGGGCTAATGAAAAACTGTTTTTT.

The rearrangement uses TRBV6-1 and TRBJ2-7; TRBD2 matches at 7 bases. The V and J ends lost 6 bases and 4 bases, in that order; junction bases with no gene match: 12. In germline, CDR1 is MNHNS, CDR2 SASEGT. The CDR3 is 15 amino acids. The CDR3, as DNA: TGTGCCAGCAGCCAAGGAGCGGGGCGGTGGTACGAGCAGTACTTC. This codes for CASSQGAGRWYEQYF.

V is TRBV15 and J is TRBJ1-4; TRBD1 matches at 9 bases. Germline CDR1 is LNHNV and CDR2 is YYDKDF (reference sequence). The CDR3 totals 18 residues. Trimming cost V 5 bases and J 4 bases; bases outside gene matches: 14. The CDR3 DNA is TGTGCCACCAGCGCAGGGGAGCGCGGACAGGGGATTAATGAAAAACTGTTTTTT. Encoded protein: CATSAGERGQGINEKLFF.

This clonotype was picked up one time. This chain connects TRBV15 to TRBJ2-7, with 7 bases fitting TRBD1. Germline V CDR1 and CDR2: LNHNV, YYDKDF (reference sequence). The CDR3 has 18 residues. Losses at the gene ends were 2 bases for V and 5 bases for J; bases not matched to a gene: 18. CDR3: CATSRRRQGVLGQNEQYF. CDR3 bases: TGTGCCACCAGCAGAAGGAGACAGGGTGTTCTTGGGCAAAACGAGCAGTACTTC.

Ten or more counts support this clonotype. The V call is TRBV12-3 or TRBV12-4, the J call TRBJ2-1; possibly TRBD2 for D (6 bases). Deletions cut 6 bases from V and 8 bases from J, with 14 bases between. The CDR3 consists of 13 residues. Here the CDR3 reads CASSPSEGDEQFF. CDR3 bases: TGTGCCAGCAGCCCCTCGGAGGGCGATGAGCAGTTCTTC.

The chain employs TRBV27 and TRBJ2-7; D is undetermined. V lost 4 bases and J 4 bases, leaving 11 bases between the germline ends. Germline V gives CDR1 MNHEY, CDR2 SMNVEV (reference sequence). The CDR3 length is 13 residues. This CDR3 reads CASSSPTRYEQYF. The CDR3 DNA follows: TGTGCCAGCAGTTCTCCAACGAGGTACGAGCAGTACTTC.

The gene calls are TRBV28 and TRBJ1-4; D remains ambiguous. Germline loops: CDR1 MDHEN, CDR2 SYDVKM. The V end was cut by 10 bases, the J end by 4 bases, with 10 bases between. The CDR3 runs 12 residues. The CDR3 region has the DNA TGTGCCACCGAACGGAGTAATGAAAAACTGTTTTTT. Protein: CATERSNEKLFF. Supplemented by reference TRBV28 and TRBJ1-4, the full variable domain reads DVKVTQSSRYLVKRTGEKVFLECVQDMDHENMFWYRQDPGLGLRLIYFSYDVKMKEKGDIPEGYSVSREKKERFSLILESASTNQTSMYLCATERSNEKLFFGSGTQLSVL.

This clonotype has more than one count but fewer than ten. The J gene is TRBJ2-7, the V gene TRBV5-1, with TRBD1 matching over 7 bases. With V trimmed by 0 bases and J by 0 bases, 6 bases remained unmatched. Germline loops: CDR1 SGHRS, CDR2 YFSETQ. This CDR3 has 16 residues. The CDR3 nucleotides read TGCGCCAGCAGCTTGGTTGGGACAGTGAACTCCTACGAGCAGTACTTC. Its translation is CASSLVGTVNSYEQYF.

The chain carries TRBV3-1 and TRBJ2-5, with 9 nucleotides matching TRBD2. Germline CDR1 reads LGHDT; CDR2 reads YNNKEL (reference sequence). The V gene end was trimmed by 2 bases and the J gene end by 3 bases; junction bases not matched to a gene: 7. This CDR3 is 16 amino acids long. The CDR3 loop is CASSQRAAGGKETQYF. The CDR3 bases are TGTGCCAGCAGCCAACGGGCAGCGGGGGGAAAAGAGACCCAGTACTTC.

This clonotype was observed a handful of times. The CDR3 protein is CATNAGPPSPYEQYF. The CDR3 DNA is TGTGCCACAAATGCCGGGCCCCCGTCCCCCTACGAGCAGTACTTC. V gene TRBV15 combines with J gene TRBJ2-7, with D unresolved. Germline loops: CDR1 LNHNV, CDR2 YYDKDF (reference sequence). The CDR3 is 15 amino acids. Between the trimmed V and J ends, which lost 9 bases and 2 bases, there was a span of 20 bases.

Here the CDR3 reads CASSPGRLAGVEQFF. The CDR3 DNA reads as TGCGCCAGCAGCCCGGGTCGACTAGCGGGAGTTGAGCAGTTCTTC. V and J are TRBV5-1 and TRBJ2-1, with TRBD2 matching over 12 bases. The length of the CDR3 is 15 residues. CDR1 is SGHRS and CDR2 is YFSETQ in the germline V gene. J was trimmed by 9 bases and V by 4 bases; bases with no gene match: 8.

This clonotype has at least ten counts. This chain connects TRBV28 to TRBJ1-1, with TRBD1 as a possible D gene (5 bases). V was pared by 4 bases and J by 5 bases, with 17 bases between. CDR3 length: 15 amino acids. Germline V gene sequence: CDR1 MDHEN, CDR2 SYDVKM. DNA for the CDR3: TGTGCCAGCAGTTCCCCCGGGACCGTCGGGACTGAAGCTTTCTTT. It yields the protein CASSSPGTVGTEAFF.

This clonotype appeared a few times. At one boundary the junction diverges from the germline segment, which might be a read error. This chain uses TRBV28 with TRBJ2-1; D is perhaps TRBD2 (7 bases). Germline V gives CDR1 MDHEN, CDR2 SYDVKM. This CDR3 is built from 12 residues. The chain's CDR3 is CASSSLTRGGVF. In DNA, the CDR3 is TGTGCCAGCAGTTCCCTCACGCGAGGGGGGGTCTTC.